These T cell receptor beta chains were read from a single sample in a study of radiotherapy plus CTLA-4 blockade in lung cancer. Assay: immunoSEQ multiplex PCR; the TCRdb copy retains only in-frame clones and omits some. The sample has 86,000 or so clones; more than 60% are singletons. This specimen consisted of peripheral blood, obtained from a patient treated with radiotherapy plus ipilimumab. These receptors were taken from a human donor with non-small cell lung cancer who had a partial response to radiotherapy plus ipilimumab. Some clones in this sample may be carry-over from other donors' samples. Both conserved end residues are trimmed from each CDR3.

j_call,v_call,cdr3_aa
TRBJ2-7,TRBV20-1,SATRDYEQY
TRBJ1-2,TRBV28,ASSPDRGIRYGYT
TRBJ1-2,TRBV28,ASSFRQGVGRYGYT
TRBJ2-5,TRBV28,ASSFLWGSGAGTQY
TRBJ2-7,TRBV7-2,ASSLAGAYEQY
TRBJ1-5,TRBV20-1,SVTQGVSQH
TRBJ2-7,TRBV7-9,ASSFAGRGDEQY
TRBJ1-1,TRBV6-1,ASSSLGPVGAF
TRBJ1-1,TRBV27,ASSRTGLNTEAF
TRBJ2-2,TRBV7-6,ASSPRAGDGELF
TRBJ2-2,TRBV9,ASSFSDLNTGELF
TRBJ1-4,TRBV2,ASSFFPGQVWEKLF
TRBJ1-3,TRBV6-5,ASSESSGNTIY